This TCR beta chain was found in a study of cytomegalovirus exposure and HLA in healthy donors. Findings of the study overall: Exclusion applied to some V segments, including TRBV6-2 and TRBV6-3, as they were indistinguishable.

About this clone: Its specificity is unknown.

The CDR3 runs 13 residues. Germline CDR1 SEHNR, CDR2 FQNEAQ (reference sequence). V trimming: 4 bases; J trimming: 3 bases; junction bases outside the gene matches: 3. These donors counted as nominally healthy when sampled, but unrecorded immune exposures were likely. The PCR employed 60 Vbeta primers together with 13 Jbeta primers. Clones were sequenced by immunoSEQ multiplex PCR, and TCRdb holds only the in-frame ones, with some missing. The sample lists fewer than 200,000 clones; roughly three quarters were seen once. The V call is TRBV7-9, the J call TRBJ2-7, with 7 bases fitting TRBD1. The receptor was derived from a man aged 18 to 30 in good health and CMV-seropositive. Source material: PBMCs. CDR3 loop: CASSYSGGYEQYF. CDR3 bases: TGTGCCAGCAGCTACTCAGGGGGCTACGAGCAGTACTTC.